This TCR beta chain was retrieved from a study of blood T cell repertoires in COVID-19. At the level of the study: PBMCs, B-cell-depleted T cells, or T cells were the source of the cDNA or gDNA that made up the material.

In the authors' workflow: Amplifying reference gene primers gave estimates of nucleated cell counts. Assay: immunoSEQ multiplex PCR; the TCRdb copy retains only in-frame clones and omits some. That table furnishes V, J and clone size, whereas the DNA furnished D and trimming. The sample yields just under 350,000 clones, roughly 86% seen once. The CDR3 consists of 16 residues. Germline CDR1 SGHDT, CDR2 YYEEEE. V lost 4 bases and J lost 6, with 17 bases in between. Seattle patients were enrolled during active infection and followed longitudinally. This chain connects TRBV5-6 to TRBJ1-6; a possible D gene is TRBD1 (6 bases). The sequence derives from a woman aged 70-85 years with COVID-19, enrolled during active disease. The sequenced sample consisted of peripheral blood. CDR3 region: CASSLRRARGNSPLHF. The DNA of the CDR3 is TGTGCCAGCAGCCTTCGACGGGCCAGGGGTAATTCACCCCTCCACTTT.